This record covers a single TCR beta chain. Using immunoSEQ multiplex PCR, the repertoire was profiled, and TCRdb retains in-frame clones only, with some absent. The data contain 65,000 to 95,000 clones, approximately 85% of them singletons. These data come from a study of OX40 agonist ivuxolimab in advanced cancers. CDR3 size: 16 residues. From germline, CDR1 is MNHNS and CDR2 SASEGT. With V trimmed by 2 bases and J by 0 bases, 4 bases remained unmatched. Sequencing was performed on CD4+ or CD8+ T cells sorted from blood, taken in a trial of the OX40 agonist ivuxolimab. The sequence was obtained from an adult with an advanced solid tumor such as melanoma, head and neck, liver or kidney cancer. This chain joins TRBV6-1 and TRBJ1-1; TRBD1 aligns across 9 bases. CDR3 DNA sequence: TGTGCCAGCAGTGAATGGACAGGGGTTTTGAACACTGAAGCTTTCTTT. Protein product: CASSEWTGVLNTEAFF.